These 8 T cell receptor beta chains were sequenced from one sample in a study of cytomegalovirus exposure and HLA in healthy donors. The PCR ran on 60 Vbeta and 13 Jbeta primers. Profiling relied on immunoSEQ multiplex PCR, and the TCRdb table lists in-frame clones only, not all of them. The sample yields tens of thousands of clones, roughly 80% seen once. The sequenced sample was PBMCs. The receptors here all came from a man in his forties or fifties in good health and CMV-seronegative.

The V and J genes are TRBV5-4 and TRBJ2-2, with a weak D call TRBD1 (6 bases). The length of the CDR3 is 15 residues. The V end was cut by 4 bases, the J end by 1 base, with 11 bases between. Per the germline V gene, CDR1 is SGHNT and CDR2 is YYREEE (reference sequence). CDR3 loop: CASSGRDKNTGELFF. CDR3 in DNA: TGTGCCAGCAGCGGCCGGGACAAGAACACCGGGGAGCTGTTTTTT.

The CDR3 DNA is TGCAGCGCCACGCAGGACAGGGGCGTTAAGCAGTACTTC. Its translation is CSATQDRGVKQYF. The rearrangement joins TRBV29-1 to TRBJ2-7; 9 bases fit TRBD1. This CDR3 contains 13 residues. V was pared by 7 bases and J by 8 bases, with 12 bases of the junction left unmatched. Germline CDR1 SQVTM, CDR2 ANQGSEA.

The chain carries TRBV30 and TRBJ2-3; 9 bases align to TRBD2. CDR3 size: 16 residues. The V segment lost 4 bases and the J segment 3 bases; nucleotides outside the gene matches: 11. CDR1 is GTSNPN, CDR2 SVGIG, per germline (reference sequence). CDR3 loop: CAWNPWAGGRTDTQYF. DNA for the CDR3: TGTGCCTGGAATCCATGGGCGGGAGGGCGGACAGATACGCAGTATTTT.

CDR3 residues: CASRRHDADTQYF. The CDR3 DNA follows: TGTGCCAGCAGAAGACATGACGCAGATACGCAGTATTTT. This sequence joins TRBV6-5 and TRBJ2-3, with unresolved D. Trimming cost V 6 bases and J 4 bases, with 11 bases left between them. The germline CDR1 and CDR2 sequences are MNHEY and SVGAGI. This CDR3 region has 13 residues.

This clone came up once. The rearrangement uses TRBV15 and TRBJ1-4, with TRBD1 as a possible D gene (5 bases). Germline V gives CDR1 LNHNV, CDR2 YYDKDF (reference sequence). The CDR3 loop spans 13 amino acids. Trimming left V 3 bases short and J 6 bases short, with 8 bases between. The CDR3 DNA follows: TGTGCCACCAGCAGGGGGCTAGATGAAAAACTGTTTTTT. Its translation is CATSRGLDEKLFF.

This clone has a handful of counts. This sample also contains other DNA sequences that code for the same CDR3. V is TRBV10-2 and J is TRBJ2-3; a weak D match, TRBD2 (6 bases). The V and J ends lost 7 bases and 1 base respectively, with 12 bases between them. The CDR3 contains 14 residues. CDR1 is WSHSY and CDR2 is SAAADI in the germline V gene. CDR3 bases: TGCGCCAGCAAGGCTGGAGGGGGCACAGATACGCAGTATTTT. Its translation: CASKAGGGTDTQYF.

This clone was seen a single time. The chain couples TRBV5-1 to TRBJ2-3; 9 bases are a match to TRBD1. The CDR3 extends over 15 amino acids. Trimming removed 6 bases from V and 3 bases from J; junction bases left unmatched: 8. From germline, CDR1 is SGHRS and CDR2 YFSETQ. CDR3 in amino acids: CASIPGQGLTDTQYF. The CDR3 DNA is TGCGCCAGCATCCCGGGACAGGGCCTAACAGATACGCAGTATTTT.

The chain links TRBV2 to TRBJ1-1, with a possible D match to TRBD1 (5 bases). Germline V gene sequence: CDR1 SNHLY, CDR2 FYNNEI. The CDR3 is 14 amino acids. The V end was cut by 8 bases, the J end by 2 bases, with 15 bases between. DNA of the CDR3: TGTGCCAGCGTGTCCTCGGGGGGTAACACTGAAGCTTTCTTT. It encodes CASVSSGGNTEAFF.